The 14 T cell receptor beta chains below were found in one sample sequenced in a study of metastatic and nonmetastatic thyroid tumors. MiXCR reprocessed the PCR reads for TCRdb. This sample has about 5,000 clones, with around 30% found just once. There were no patients who had received any treatment before thyroid surgery. The specimen sequenced was adjacent normal tissue. The receptors originated from a female donor with papillary thyroid cancer or a benign thyroid nodule (not recorded which). Some clones in this sample may be carry-over from other donors' samples.

By share, this clone counts as medium-sized (0.01 to 0.1%). The chain employs TRBV10-1 and TRBJ1-2; tentative D call: TRBD1 (6 bases). CDR1 and CDR2 (germline): WNHNN, SYGVQD (reference sequence). Trimming shortened V by 6 bases and J by 5 bases, and 10 bases separated the two germline ends. The CDR3 is made up of 12 amino acids. The CDR3 sequence is CASSPQGYGYTF. CDR3 nucleotide sequence: TGCGCCAGCAGCCCCCAGGGGTATGGCTACACCTTC.

The chain combines TRBV19 with TRBJ1-2, with 9 bases matching TRBD1. In germline, CDR1 is LNHDA, CDR2 SQIVND (reference sequence). V dropped 2 bases and J dropped 4; count of bases not matched to a gene: 5. The CDR3 contains 15 residues. The CDR3 reads CASSILQGAVYGYTF. For the CDR3, the DNA is TGTGCCAGTAGTATATTACAGGGGGCCGTCTATGGCTACACCTTC.

Relative to its sample, this clone is medium-sized (0.01 to 0.1%). This chain connects TRBV20-1 to TRBJ2-1; maybe TRBD2 (9 bases). The CDR3 spans 16 residues. Looked up from germline, CDR1 is DFQATT and CDR2 is SNEGSKA (reference sequence). V lost 1 base and J 6 bases, leaving 19 bases between the germline ends. The CDR3 is CSARGQGTSSFNEQFF. CDR3 coding DNA: TGCAGTGCTAGAGGACAGGGGACTAGCTCGTTCAATGAGCAGTTCTTC.

This clone was seen only a few times. The chain employs TRBV28 and TRBJ1-4, with a weak D call TRBD1 (6 bases). V lost 1 base and J 8 bases, leaving 14 bases between the germline ends. This CDR3 region has 15 residues. CDR1 MDHEN and CDR2 SYDVKM come from the germline V gene. For the CDR3, the DNA is TGTGCCAGCAGTTTATTTGCGGGGCAGGGGGAAAAACTGTTTTTT. Its protein product is CASSLFAGQGEKLFF.

Regarding this clone: One end of the junction is discordant with germline, which a read error may explain. The rearrangement links TRBV28 to TRBJ2-7; D unclear. Germline CDR1 is MDHEN and CDR2 is SYDVKM. CDR3 length: 14 amino acids. This chain's CDR3 is CTSRFRVDAYEQYF. The CDR3 coding sequence is TGTACCAGCAGATTTCGCGTCGATGCCTACGAGCAGTACTTC.

This clone counts as medium-sized. Here the CDR3 reads CSATDRGPAQPQHF. The CDR3 nucleotides are TGCAGTGCCACGGACAGGGGGCCAGCTCAGCCCCAGCATTTT. The V call is TRBV20-1, the J call TRBJ1-5; 11 bases agree with TRBD1. Losses at the gene ends were 6 bases for V and 6 bases for J; bases not matched to a gene: 7. The CDR3 is made up of 14 amino acids. The germline V gene encodes CDR1 DFQATT and CDR2 SNEGSKA (reference sequence).

The genes are TRBV11-2 and TRBJ2-7; 9 bases agree with TRBD2. Germline V gene lookup returns CDR1 SGHAT and CDR2 FQNNGV. CDR3 length: 17 residues. Trimming removed 1 base from V and 2 bases from J; junction bases left unmatched: 9. The CDR3, as DNA: TGTGCCAGCAGCTTAGTTGCTAGCGGGACCTACACCTACGAGCAGTACTTC. Translated: CASSLVASGTYTYEQYF.

This chain links TRBV6-2 or TRBV6-3 with TRBJ2-2, with TRBD2 identical over 8 bases. In germline, CDR1 is MNHEY, CDR2 SVGEGT. Trimming cost V 6 bases and J 7 bases; bases outside gene matches: 4. The CDR3 spans 13 residues. CDR3 bases: TGTGCCAGCAGGGCTCGGGGGGGCGGGGAGCTGTTTTTT. This encodes CASRARGGGELFF.

By share of the sample, this clone is medium-sized (0.01 to 0.1%). The chain combines TRBV20-1 with TRBJ2-5, with 10 bases identical to TRBD2. The CDR3 has 17 residues. Germline V gives CDR1 DFQATT, CDR2 SNEGSKA (reference sequence). V shed 0 bases and J 5 bases; nucleotides not matched to a gene: 12. CDR3: CSARDLSGRAAGETQYF. CDR3 nucleotides: TGCAGTGCTAGAGACTTGAGCGGGAGGGCCGCCGGGGAGACCCAGTACTTC.

By proportion, this clone is medium-sized. CDR3 in amino acids: CASSRLGDTQYF. DNA for the CDR3: TGTGCCAGCAGCCGGTTGGGCGATACGCAGTATTTT. The rearrangement uses TRBV7-8 and TRBJ2-3; the D is unclear. Between the trimmed V and J ends, which lost 5 bases and 6 bases, there was a span of 9 bases. Germline CDR1 is SGHVS and CDR2 is FQNEAQ. This CDR3 region has 12 residues.

This clone was picked up a small number of times. The CDR3 DNA reads as TGTGCCAGCAGTCCCCTAGCGGGTGCATTCGAGCAGTACTTC. Translating gives CASSPLAGAFEQYF. This chain connects TRBV27 to TRBJ2-7; 8 nucleotides align to TRBD2. V gave up 5 bases and J gave up 6 bases; unmatched junction bases: 9. Germline V gives CDR1 MNHEY, CDR2 SMNVEV (reference sequence). This CDR3 has 14 residues.

This clone is categorized as medium-sized (0.01 to 0.1%). The chain links TRBV5-1 to TRBJ1-2; D ambiguous. Trimming cost V 2 bases and J 3 bases, with 8 bases left between them. This CDR3 spans 13 amino acids. Looked up from germline, CDR1 is SGHRS and CDR2 is YFSETQ. CDR3 bases: TGCGCCAGCAGCTTTTCCGCGGACTATGGCTACACCTTC. Amino acids: CASSFSADYGYTF.

This clone is classed as medium-sized (0.01 to 0.1%). This rearrangement joins TRBV2 to TRBJ2-5; D call uncertain. With 8 bases removed from V and 5 bases from J, the gap between germline ends came to 3 bases. The CDR3 extends over 9 amino acids. Germline values: CDR1 SNHLY, CDR2 FYNNEI. Here the CDR3 DNA reads TGTGCCAGCGGGGAGACCCAGTACTTC. Translating it yields CASGETQYF.

This clone showed up just a few times. The chain recombines TRBV6-1 with TRBJ1-1; tentative D call: TRBD1 (6 bases). This CDR3 is 13 amino acids long. Trimming shortened V by 4 bases and J by 1 base, and 7 bases separated the two germline ends. In germline, CDR1 is MNHNS, CDR2 SASEGT. The CDR3 DNA is TGTGCCAGCAGTGGGGACAAGAACACTGAAGCTTTCTTT. It encodes CASSGDKNTEAFF.